This T cell receptor (beta chain) emerged from a study of T cells in localized non-small cell lung cancer. Sequenced by immunoSEQ multiplex PCR; TCRdb stores in-frame clones only, minus some. The data contain roughly 30,000 clones, roughly 91% of them singletons. In germline, CDR1 is SGHNT, CDR2 YENEEA. This CDR3 comprises 16 residues. J gave up 4 bases and V 1 base, and 4 bases lay outside the gene matches. The chain couples TRBV11-3 to TRBJ2-5, with 12 bases lining up with TRBD2. This TCR was recovered from a female donor older than 55 with stage I lung adenocarcinoma. The sequencing used peripheral blood, collected before any cancer treatment. The CDR3 sequence: CASSLGLAGVAETQYF. The CDR3 region has the DNA TGTGCCAGCAGCTTAGGACTAGCGGGAGTGGCAGAGACCCAGTACTTC. The entire variable domain, with the rest obtained from reference TRBV11-3 and TRBJ2-5, is as follows: EAGVVQSPRYKIIEKKQPVAFWCNPISGHNTLYWYLQNLGQGPELLIRYENEEAVDDSQLPKDRFSAERLKGVDSTLKIQPAELGDSAVYLCASSLGLAGVAETQYFGPGTRLLVL.